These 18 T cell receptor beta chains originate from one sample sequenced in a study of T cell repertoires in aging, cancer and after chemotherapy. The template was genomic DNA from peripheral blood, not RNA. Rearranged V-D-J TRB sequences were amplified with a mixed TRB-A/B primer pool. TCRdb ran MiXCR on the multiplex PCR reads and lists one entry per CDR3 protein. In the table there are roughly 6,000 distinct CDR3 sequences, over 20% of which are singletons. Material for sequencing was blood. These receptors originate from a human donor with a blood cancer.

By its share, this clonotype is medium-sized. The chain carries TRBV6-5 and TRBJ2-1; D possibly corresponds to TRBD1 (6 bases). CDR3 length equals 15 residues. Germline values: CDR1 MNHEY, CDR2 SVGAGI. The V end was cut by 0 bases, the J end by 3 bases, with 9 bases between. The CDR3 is CASSYSDRGYNEQFF. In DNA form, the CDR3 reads TGTGCCAGCAGTTACTCGGACAGAGGCTACAATGAGCAGTTCTTC.

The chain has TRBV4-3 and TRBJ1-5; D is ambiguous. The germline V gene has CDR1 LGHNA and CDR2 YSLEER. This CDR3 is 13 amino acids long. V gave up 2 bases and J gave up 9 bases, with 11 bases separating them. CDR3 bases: TGCGCCAGCAGCCAAACCCCGGCTAGGCCCCAGCATTTT. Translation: CASSQTPARPQHF.

In nucleotides, the CDR3 is TGCAGTGCTAGAACCGTGGTGACTAGCAGGTCCCAGCAGTACTTC. Translating it yields CSARTVVTSRSQQYF. The rearrangement links TRBV20-1 to TRBJ2-7, with 7 bases lining up with TRBD2. From germline, CDR1 is DFQATT and CDR2 SNEGSKA (reference sequence). After removal of 2 bases from V and 8 bases from J, the junction contained 15 bases not matched to a gene. The CDR3 spans 15 residues.

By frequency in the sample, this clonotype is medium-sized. CDR3 DNA sequence: TGTGCCTGGAGTCCACCTGGGGAATCGTACTTC. The encoded protein is CAWSPPGESYF. The chain employs TRBV30 and TRBJ2-7; D remains unclear. There are 11 residues in the CDR3. The V end lost 2 bases, the J end lost 12 bases, and 14 bases lay between the germline ends. Looked up from germline, CDR1 is GTSNPN and CDR2 is SVGIG (reference sequence).

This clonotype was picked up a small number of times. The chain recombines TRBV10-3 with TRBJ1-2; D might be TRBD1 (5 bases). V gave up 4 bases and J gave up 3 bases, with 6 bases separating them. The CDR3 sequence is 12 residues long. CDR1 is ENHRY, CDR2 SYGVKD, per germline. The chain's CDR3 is CAISAGHYGYTF. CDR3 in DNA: TGTGCCATCAGTGCGGGACACTATGGCTACACCTTC.

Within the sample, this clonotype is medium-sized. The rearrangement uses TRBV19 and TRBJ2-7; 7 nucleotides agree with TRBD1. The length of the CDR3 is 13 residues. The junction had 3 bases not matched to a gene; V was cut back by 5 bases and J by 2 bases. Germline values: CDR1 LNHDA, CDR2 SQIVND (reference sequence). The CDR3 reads CASSDGTAYEQYF. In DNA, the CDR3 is TGTGCCAGTAGTGACGGGACAGCCTACGAGCAGTACTTC.

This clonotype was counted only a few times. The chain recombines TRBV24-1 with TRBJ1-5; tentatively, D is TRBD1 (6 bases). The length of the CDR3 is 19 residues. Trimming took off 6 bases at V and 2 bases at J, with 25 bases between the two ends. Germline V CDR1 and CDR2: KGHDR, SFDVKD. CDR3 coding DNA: TGTGCCACCAGTCCCCTCGGCAGGCCCGAGGGGGATGGCAATCAGCCCCAGCATTTT. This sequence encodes CATSPLGRPEGDGNQPQHF.

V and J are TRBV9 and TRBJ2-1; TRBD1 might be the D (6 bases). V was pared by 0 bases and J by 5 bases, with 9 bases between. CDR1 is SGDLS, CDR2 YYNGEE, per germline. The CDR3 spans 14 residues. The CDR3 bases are TGTGCCAGCAGCGTAGGGCAGGGGCACAATGAGCAGTTCTTC. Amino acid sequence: CASSVGQGHNEQFF.

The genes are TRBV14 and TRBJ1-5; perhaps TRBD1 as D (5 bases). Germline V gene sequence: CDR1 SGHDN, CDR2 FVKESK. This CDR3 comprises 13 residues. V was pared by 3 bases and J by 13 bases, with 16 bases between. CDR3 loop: CASSHKIRDRQHF. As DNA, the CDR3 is TGTGCCAGCAGCCATAAAATCCGGGACCGTCAGCATTTT. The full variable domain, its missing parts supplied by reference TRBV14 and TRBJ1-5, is EAGVTQFPSHSVIEKGQTVTLRCDPISGHDNLYWYRRVMGKEIKFLLHFVKESKQDESGMPNNRFLAERTGGTYSTLKVQPAELEDSGVYFCASSHKIRDRQHFGDGTRLSIL.

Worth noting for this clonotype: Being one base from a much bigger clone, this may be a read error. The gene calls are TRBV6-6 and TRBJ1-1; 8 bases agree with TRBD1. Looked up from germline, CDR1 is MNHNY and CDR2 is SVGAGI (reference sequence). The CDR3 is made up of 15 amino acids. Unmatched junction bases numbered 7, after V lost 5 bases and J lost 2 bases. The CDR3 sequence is CASSPGQGINTEAFF. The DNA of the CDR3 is TGTGCCAGCAGTCCAGGACAGGGCATAAACACTGAAGCTTTCTTT.

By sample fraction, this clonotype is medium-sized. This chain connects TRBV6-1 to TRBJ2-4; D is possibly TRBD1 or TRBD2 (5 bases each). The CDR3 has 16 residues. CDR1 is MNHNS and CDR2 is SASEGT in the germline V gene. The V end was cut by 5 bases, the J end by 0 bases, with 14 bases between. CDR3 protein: CASSPDSGLAKNIQYF. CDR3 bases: TGTGCCAGCAGTCCCGACAGCGGACTAGCCAAAAACATTCAGTACTTC.

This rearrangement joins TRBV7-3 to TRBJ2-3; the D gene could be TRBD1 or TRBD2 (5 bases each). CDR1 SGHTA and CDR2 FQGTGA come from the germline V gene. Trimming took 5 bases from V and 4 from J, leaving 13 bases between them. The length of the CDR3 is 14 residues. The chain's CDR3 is CASSDRDPPDTQYF. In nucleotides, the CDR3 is TGTGCCAGCAGCGACCGGGACCCCCCAGATACGCAGTATTTT.

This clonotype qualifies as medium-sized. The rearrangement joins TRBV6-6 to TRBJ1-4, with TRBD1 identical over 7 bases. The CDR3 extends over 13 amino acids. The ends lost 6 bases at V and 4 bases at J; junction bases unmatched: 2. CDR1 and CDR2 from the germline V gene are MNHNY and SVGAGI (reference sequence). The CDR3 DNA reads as TGTGCCAGCAGGGCAGGGGGTAATGAAAAACTGTTTTTT. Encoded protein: CASRAGGNEKLFF.

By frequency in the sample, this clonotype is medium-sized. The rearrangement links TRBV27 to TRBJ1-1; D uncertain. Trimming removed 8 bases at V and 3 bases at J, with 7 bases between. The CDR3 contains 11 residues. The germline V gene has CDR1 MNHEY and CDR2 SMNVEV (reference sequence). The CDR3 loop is CASGRYTEAFF. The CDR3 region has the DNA TGTGCCAGCGGCCGGTACACTGAAGCTTTCTTT.

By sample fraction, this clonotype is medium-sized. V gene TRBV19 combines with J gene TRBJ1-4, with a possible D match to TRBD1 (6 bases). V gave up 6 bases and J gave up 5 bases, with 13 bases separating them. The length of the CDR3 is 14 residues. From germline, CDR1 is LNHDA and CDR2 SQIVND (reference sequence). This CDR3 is CASSQGSVNEKLFF. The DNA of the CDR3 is TGTGCCAGTAGCCAGGGGTCCGTAAATGAAAAACTGTTTTTT.

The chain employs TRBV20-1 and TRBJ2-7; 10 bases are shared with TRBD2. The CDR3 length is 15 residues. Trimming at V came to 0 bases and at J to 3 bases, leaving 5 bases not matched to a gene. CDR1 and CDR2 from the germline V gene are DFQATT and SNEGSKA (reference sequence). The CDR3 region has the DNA TGCAGTGCTAGAGACCAGCGGGGGGGCCTCTACGAGCAGTACTTC. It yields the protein CSARDQRGGLYEQYF.

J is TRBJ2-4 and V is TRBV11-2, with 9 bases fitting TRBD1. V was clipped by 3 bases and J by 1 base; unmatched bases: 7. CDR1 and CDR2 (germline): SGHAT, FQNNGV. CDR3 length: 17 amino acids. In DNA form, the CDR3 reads TGTGCCAGCAGCTTTGATGGGACAGGGCTGGCCAAAAACATTCAGTACTTC. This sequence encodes CASSFDGTGLAKNIQYF.

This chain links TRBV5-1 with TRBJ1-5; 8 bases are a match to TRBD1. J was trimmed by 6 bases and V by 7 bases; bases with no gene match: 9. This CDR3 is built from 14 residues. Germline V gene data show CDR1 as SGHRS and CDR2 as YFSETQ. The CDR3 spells CASARTGWVQPQHF. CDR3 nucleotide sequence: TGCGCCAGCGCAAGGACAGGGTGGGTTCAGCCCCAGCATTTT.